The entry below describes one T cell receptor beta chain. Its antigen is unidentified. This sample stems from a study of OX40 agonist ivuxolimab in advanced cancers. The wider study: Patients receiving dose escalation had hepatocellular carcinoma, melanoma, renal cell or head and neck cancer.

Study-wide points: Expanded peripheral T-cell antigen specificity went undetermined. Among the nonresponders, some also had low normalized T-cell clonal expansion.

Drawing of blood for sampling happened at baseline, at cycle 4 day 1, and at cycle 7 day 1. This table comes from immunoSEQ multiplex PCR, and its TCRdb copy is limited to in-frame clones, with some not included. This repertoire shows about 54,000 clones, about 90% found once; its top ten account for roughly 3.7%. CDR3 size: 15 residues. V lost 1 base to trimming and J lost 3 bases; unmatched junction nucleotides: 6. Per the germline V gene, CDR1 is SGHKS and CDR2 is YYEKEE (reference sequence). This chain connects TRBV5-5 to TRBJ1-1; TRBD1 matches 7 bases. The sequenced sample was CD4+ or CD8+ T cells sorted from blood, obtained in a trial of the OX40 agonist ivuxolimab. The source is an adult with an advanced solid tumor such as melanoma, head and neck, liver or kidney cancer. The CDR3, as DNA: TGTGCCAGCAGCTTGAAAGGACAGGCAGACACTGAAGCTTTCTTT. This sequence encodes CASSLKGQADTEAFF. Filled out from reference TRBV5-5 and TRBJ1-1, the complete variable domain reads DAGVTQSPTHLIKTRGQQVTLRCSPISGHKSVSWYQQVLGQGPQFIFQYYEKEERGRGNFPDRFSARQFPNYSSELNVNALLLGDSALYLCASSLKGQADTEAFFGQGTRLTVV.